The clone carrying this T cell receptor beta chain was observed at least ten times. Its specificity is unknown. The entry originates in a study of metastatic and nonmetastatic thyroid tumors. At the level of the study: Blood and tumor or nodule tissue repertoires from malignant and benign thyroid patients were compared. Study-level points and caveats: Malignant tumors reportedly showed significantly higher TCR beta diversity than benign nodules in both blood and tumor.

In the source study's methods: Across clinicopathological groups, CDR3 differences served as the basis for building a distant-metastasis classifier for papillary thyroid cancer. TCRdb re-called clones from the PCR reads using MiXCR. The V and J calls come from TCRdb's annotation, not from the publication. The sample consists of approximately 50,000 clones, 4% to 5% of them appearing once. Germline lookup yields CDR1 SGHNT and CDR2 YENEEA. The CDR3 totals 13 residues. V shed 1 base, J shed 15 bases, and the junction held 9 bases outside the gene matches. There were no patients who had received any treatment before thyroid surgery.

The chain uses TRBV11-3 and TRBJ2-1; 7 bases map to TRBD1. Sequencing used blood. The TCR was taken from a female donor with papillary thyroid cancer or a benign thyroid nodule (not recorded which). Some clones in this sample may be carry-over from other donors' samples. The CDR3 nucleotides read TGTGCCAGCAGCTTAGGGACAGGAGGTTTGGGGTTCTTC. Translated: CASSLGTGGLGFF.